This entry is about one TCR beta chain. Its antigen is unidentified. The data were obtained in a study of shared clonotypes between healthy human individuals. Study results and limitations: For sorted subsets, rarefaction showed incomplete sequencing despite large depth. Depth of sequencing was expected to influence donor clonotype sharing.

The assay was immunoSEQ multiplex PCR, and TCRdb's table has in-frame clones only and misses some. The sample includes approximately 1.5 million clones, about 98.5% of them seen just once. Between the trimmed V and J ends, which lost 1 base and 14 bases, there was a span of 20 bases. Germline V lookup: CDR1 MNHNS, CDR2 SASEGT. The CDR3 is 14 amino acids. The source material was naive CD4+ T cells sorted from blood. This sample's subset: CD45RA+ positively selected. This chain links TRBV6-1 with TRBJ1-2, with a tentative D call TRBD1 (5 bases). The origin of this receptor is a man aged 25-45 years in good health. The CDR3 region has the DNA TGTGCCAGCAGTGAAGTTGTGGCAGGGCTCTTGGGAACCTTC. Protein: CASSEVVAGLLGTF.